One and the same sample provided the 28 T cell receptor beta chains below, sequenced in a study of response to subunit inactivated influenza vaccine. TCRdb recomputed calls from the RT-PCR reads with MiXCR, one row per CDR3 protein. The repertoire holds around 760,000 distinct CDR3 sequences, approximately 15% seen once, with roughly 6.4% in the top ten. Sequencing was performed on PBMCs from blood, taken 14 to 15 days before vaccination. The source is a man aged 45-65 years who received an inactivated influenza vaccine.

The chain uses TRBV10-3 and TRBJ2-6; D call uncertain. Trimming took 8 bases from V and 0 from J, leaving 5 bases between them. CDR3 size: 13 residues. Germline CDR1 reads ENHRY; CDR2 reads SYGVKD. The CDR3 DNA sequence: TGTGCCATCCTGGTCTCTGGGGCCAACGTCCTGACTTTC. Residues: CAILVSGANVLTF.

V gene TRBV29-1 combines with J gene TRBJ2-7, with a possible D match to TRBD1 (5 bases). Germline values: CDR1 SQVTM, CDR2 ANQGSEA. The CDR3 contains 13 residues. The V gene lost 5 bases and the J gene lost 4 bases, with 15 bases spanning the gap. The CDR3 spells CSVPREGGYEQYF. DNA of the CDR3: TGCAGCGTTCCCAGGGAAGGTGGGTACGAGCAGTACTTC.

The chain has TRBV27 and TRBJ2-1; 14 bases align to TRBD2. Germline-derived CDR1 and CDR2 are MNHEY and SMNVEV (reference sequence). V lost 4 bases and J lost 8; bases outside the gene matches: 10. The CDR3 consists of 17 residues. The CDR3 DNA reads TGTGCCAGCAGTTCCCTCGGACTAGCGGGGGGTGGGGATGAGCAGTTCTTC. It is translated as CASSSLGLAGGGDEQFF.

Ten or more counts support this clonotype. CDR3 sequence (DNA): TGTGCCAGCAGTTTACTGGGCGGAGGGGGGAATGAGCAGTTCTTC. Translated: CASSLLGGGGNEQFF. V gene TRBV27 combines with J gene TRBJ2-1; either TRBD1 or TRBD2 may fit D (6 bases each). CDR1 and CDR2 from the germline V gene are MNHEY and SMNVEV (reference sequence). V gave up 2 bases and J gave up 7 bases, with 15 bases separating them. The CDR3 has 15 residues.

This clonotype came up once. V gene TRBV6-2 or TRBV6-3 combines with J gene TRBJ2-3, with D possibly being TRBD2 (6 bases). V dropped 5 bases and J dropped 2 bases, with 14 bases sitting between them. This CDR3 is 15 amino acids long. The germline CDR1 and CDR2 sequences are MNHEY and SVGEGT. In DNA form, the CDR3 reads TGTGCCAGCAGTGGGAGGTACAGAACCACAGATACGCAGTATTTT. Its protein product is CASSGRYRTTDTQYF.

This clonotype was seen ten or more times. This chain connects TRBV15 to TRBJ2-5; possible D gene TRBD2, 7 bases. Looked up from germline, CDR1 is LNHNV and CDR2 is YYDKDF (reference sequence). V was cut by 3 bases and J by 4 bases, with 12 bases left in between. The CDR3 totals 14 residues. The CDR3 DNA follows: TGTGCCACCAGCAGTAGGGGGGGGCGAGAGACCCAGTACTTC. Its protein is CATSSRGGRETQYF.

V is TRBV6-2 or TRBV6-3 and J is TRBJ2-7; 11 bases match TRBD1. Looked up from germline, CDR1 is MNHEY and CDR2 is SVGEGT. V trimming: 5 bases; J trimming: 6 bases; junction bases outside the gene matches: 6. The CDR3 length is 14 residues. CDR3 in amino acids: CASSTGTGGFEQYF. DNA for the CDR3: TGTGCCAGCAGTACCGGGACAGGGGGATTCGAGCAGTACTTC.

The V gene is TRBV5-1, the J gene TRBJ2-2; weak D call: TRBD1 (6 bases). CDR1 is SGHRS and CDR2 is YFSETQ in the germline V gene. V was pared by 7 bases and J by 5 bases, with 24 bases between. This CDR3 region has 17 residues. As DNA, the CDR3 is TGCGCCAGCGGTCAACAGGGTGCCAAAGTGGAAACCGGGGAGCTGTTTTTT. Translated: CASGQQGAKVETGELFF.

V gene TRBV3-1 combines with J gene TRBJ2-5; D is perhaps TRBD1 or TRBD2 (6 bases each). The CDR3 is made up of 16 amino acids. Germline loops: CDR1 LGHDT, CDR2 YNNKEL (reference sequence). V lost 4 bases to trimming and J lost 3 bases, with 18 bases between them. For the CDR3, the DNA is TGTGCCAGCAGCCCCCGGGGGCGAGGCAGGGAAGAGACCCAGTACTTC. Translation gives CASSPRGRGREETQYF.

This chain joins TRBV12-3 or TRBV12-4 and TRBJ1-2; D remains ambiguous. The CDR3 has 12 residues. The V gene lost 2 bases and the J gene lost 4 bases, with 5 bases spanning the gap. CDR3: CASSLLLYGYTF. The CDR3 nucleotides are TGTGCCAGCAGTTTATTACTCTATGGCTACACCTTC.

This clonotype was found many times. This chain joins TRBV19 and TRBJ2-7, with 12 bases identical to TRBD2. The J segment lost 2 bases and the V segment lost 5 bases, leaving 1 base of the junction unmatched. CDR3 length: 14 residues. The germline V gene has CDR1 LNHDA and CDR2 SQIVND (reference sequence). CDR3 residues: CASSWTSGAYEQYF. CDR3 coding DNA: TGTGCCAGTAGTTGGACTAGCGGGGCCTACGAGCAGTACTTC.

This clonotype was picked up a small number of times. The genes are TRBV20-1 and TRBJ2-1; weak D call: TRBD1 (5 bases). V shed 0 bases and J shed 2 bases, with 8 bases lying between them. Germline CDR1 is DFQATT and CDR2 is SNEGSKA (reference sequence). The CDR3 totals 14 residues. In nucleotides, the CDR3 is TGCAGTGCTAGAGAGGGGCCGACCTACAATGAGCAGTTCTTC. Protein: CSAREGPTYNEQFF.

The chain uses TRBV5-1 and TRBJ1-4; 7 bases are shared with TRBD1. Germline values: CDR1 SGHRS, CDR2 YFSETQ. The CDR3 totals 16 residues. J was trimmed by 4 bases and V by 5 bases; bases with no gene match: 11. CDR3 region: CASRLFGTEVNEKLFF. CDR3 coding DNA: TGCGCCAGCAGGCTTTTTGGGACAGAAGTTAATGAAAAACTGTTTTTT.

The chain joins TRBV19 to TRBJ1-6, with 9 nucleotides matching TRBD1. Germline V gene data show CDR1 as LNHDA and CDR2 as SQIVND (reference sequence). The CDR3 loop spans 15 amino acids. The V segment lost 9 bases and the J segment 6 bases; nucleotides outside the gene matches: 9. This CDR3 reads CASREQGATNSPLHF. The CDR3 region has the DNA TGTGCCAGCCGAGAACAGGGGGCGACTAATTCACCCCTCCACTTT. Based on the CDR3 plus reference TRBV19 and TRBJ1-6, the full variable domain is DGGITQSPKYLFRKEGQNVTLSCEQNLNHDAMYWYRQDPGQGLRLIYYSQIVNDFQKGDIAEGYSVSREKKESFPLTVTSAQKNPTAFYLCASREQGATNSPLHFGNGTRLTVT.

This clonotype was seen repeatedly, ten times or more. J is TRBJ2-1 and V is TRBV7-9, with D hard to call. This CDR3 region has 13 residues. Trimming removed 0 bases at V and 8 bases at J, with 8 bases between. Germline CDR1 and CDR2: SEHNR and FQNEAQ (reference sequence). In nucleotides, the CDR3 is TGTGCCAGCAGCTTAGCGTACGGTGATGAGCAGTTCTTC. As protein: CASSLAYGDEQFF.

This clonotype was seen more than once but under ten times. The rearrangement uses TRBV11-2 and TRBJ2-7; TRBD1 matches 7 bases. CDR3 length equals 15 residues. Trimming at V came to 0 bases and at J to 3 bases, leaving 5 bases not matched to a gene. Germline V gene lookup returns CDR1 SGHAT and CDR2 FQNNGV. CDR3 loop: CASSLETGRGYEQYF. The CDR3 nucleotides read TGTGCCAGCAGCTTAGAGACAGGGAGAGGCTACGAGCAGTACTTC.

This clonotype was observed a handful of times. J is TRBJ2-1 and V is TRBV6-1; D is undetermined. Per the germline V gene, CDR1 is MNHNS and CDR2 is SASEGT. This CDR3 region has 16 residues. Between the trimmed V and J ends, which lost 0 bases and 8 bases, there was a span of 17 bases. The CDR3 DNA sequence: TGTGCCAGCAGTGAAGCACGGCAGGTTATTTTCGATGAGCAGTTCTTC. As protein: CASSEARQVIFDEQFF.

This sequence joins TRBV27 and TRBJ2-4, with 7 bases identical to TRBD1. The CDR3 is 16 residues long. The germline V gene encodes CDR1 MNHEY and CDR2 SMNVEV (reference sequence). V shed 5 bases, J shed 0 bases, and the junction held 7 bases outside the gene matches. The CDR3 reads CASSEGARLAKNIQYF. CDR3 nucleotides: TGTGCCAGCAGTGAGGGGGCCCGGCTAGCCAAAAACATTCAGTACTTC.

This clonotype came up many times. V is TRBV29-1 and J is TRBJ2-5; TRBD2 is a possible D gene (5 bases). Germline values: CDR1 SQVTM, CDR2 ANQGSEA. The CDR3 sequence is 13 residues long. The V and J ends lost 1 base and 5 bases respectively, with 11 bases between them. The CDR3 reads CSVEVTRGETQYF. The DNA of the CDR3 is TGCAGCGTTGAAGTTACGAGAGGGGAGACCCAGTACTTC.

This clonotype has ten or more counts. The chain recombines TRBV27 with TRBJ1-6; D unclear. Germline CDR1 reads MNHEY; CDR2 reads SMNVEV (reference sequence). V shed 5 bases and J shed 7 bases, with 18 bases lying between them. The CDR3 extends over 16 amino acids. The CDR3 spells CASSPDRRTQNSPLHF. CDR3 nucleotides: TGTGCCAGCAGTCCTGACCGACGGACTCAGAATTCACCCCTCCACTTT.

The chain recombines TRBV27 with TRBJ2-1; D may be TRBD2 (7 bases). Germline V gene lookup returns CDR1 MNHEY and CDR2 SMNVEV (reference sequence). Trimming pared 3 bases from V and 4 bases from J, leaving 10 bases between. This CDR3 has 14 residues. CDR3 DNA sequence: TGTGCCAGCAGTTTCGGGGGGCGATACAATGAGCAGTTCTTC. Translating gives CASSFGGRYNEQFF.

In its sample, this clonotype was seen a few times. This chain connects TRBV29-1 to TRBJ2-1; D is tentatively TRBD1 or TRBD2 (5 bases each). Germline loops: CDR1 SQVTM, CDR2 ANQGSEA. V lost 7 bases and J lost 10, with 17 bases in between. The CDR3 is made up of 12 amino acids. CDR3 loop: CSGESGGREQFF. DNA of the CDR3: TGCAGCGGCGAAAGTGGGGGAAGGGAGCAGTTCTTC.

This clonotype was counted a few times. The chain is built from TRBV29-1 and TRBJ2-1; D unresolved. This CDR3 has 15 residues. Germline-derived CDR1 and CDR2 are SQVTM and ANQGSEA. Between the trimmed V and J ends, which lost 2 bases and 5 bases, there was a span of 16 bases. The CDR3, as DNA: TGCAGCGTTGAAACTGTAGACAAAGAAAACAATGAGCAGTTCTTC. It specifies CSVETVDKENNEQFF.

Many counts were recorded for this clonotype. V is TRBV29-1 and J is TRBJ2-5; perhaps TRBD2 as D (5 bases). The ends were cut back, 0 bases at V and 9 bases at J, with 14 bases in the middle. The CDR3 runs to 13 residues. Germline V gene sequence: CDR1 SQVTM, CDR2 ANQGSEA. CDR3 region: CSVEESEYGAQYF. The CDR3 coding sequence is TGCAGCGTTGAAGAGTCAGAGTACGGGGCCCAGTACTTC.

This clonotype showed up just a few times. One end of the junction does not line up with germline, which may come from a read error. This chain joins TRBV5-1 and TRBJ2-3; D tentatively reads TRBD1 or TRBD2 (5 bases each). The CDR3 is 14 residues long. In germline, CDR1 is SGHRS, CDR2 YFSETQ. The CDR3 coding sequence is TGCGCCAGCACCTTGGGGGTAGTTGTTGATACGCAGTATTTT. It codes for CASTLGVVVDTQYF. The complete variable domain, with remaining parts taken from reference TRBV5-1 and TRBJ2-3, reads KAGVTQTPRYLIKTRGQQVTLSCSPISGHRSVSWYQQTPGQGLQFLFEYFSETQRNKGNFPGRFSGRQFSNSRSEMNVSTLELGDSALYLCASTLGVVVDTQYFGPGTRLTVL.

J is TRBJ1-2 and V is TRBV4-3, with D maybe TRBD1 (6 bases). The V gene lost 3 bases and the J gene lost 4 bases, with 12 bases spanning the gap. The CDR3 is 14 residues long. Germline CDR1 and CDR2: LGHNA and YSLEER. The chain's CDR3 is CASSQEQGFYGYTF. The DNA for the CDR3 is TGCGCCAGCAGCCAGGAACAGGGATTCTATGGCTACACCTTC.

In its sample, this clonotype was seen many times. V and J are TRBV29-1 and TRBJ1-2; D is uncertain. Trimming left V 4 bases short and J 2 bases short, with 17 bases between. CDR1 SQVTM and CDR2 ANQGSEA come from the germline V gene. The CDR3 is 15 residues long. The CDR3 DNA is TGCAGCGTTGTCGGTGCGGAGGGAGAGAACTATGGCTACACCTTC. This translates into CSVVGAEGENYGYTF. The variable domain in full, with the rest retrieved from reference TRBV29-1 and TRBJ1-2, is SAVISQKPSRDICQRGTSLTIQCQVDSQVTMMFWYRQQPGQSLTLIATANQGSEATYESGFVIDKFPISRPNLTFSTLTVSNMSPEDSSIYLCSVVGAEGENYGYTFGSGTRLTVV.

This clonotype was counted a few times. The V and J genes are TRBV7-2 and TRBJ1-2, with D unclear. This CDR3 comprises 14 residues. Germline CDR1 reads SGHTA; CDR2 reads FQGNSA. V lost 3 bases and J lost 5, with 13 bases in between. The CDR3 is CASSLGRMAYGYTF. CDR3 sequence (DNA): TGTGCCAGCAGCTTGGGCAGGATGGCTTATGGCTACACCTTC.